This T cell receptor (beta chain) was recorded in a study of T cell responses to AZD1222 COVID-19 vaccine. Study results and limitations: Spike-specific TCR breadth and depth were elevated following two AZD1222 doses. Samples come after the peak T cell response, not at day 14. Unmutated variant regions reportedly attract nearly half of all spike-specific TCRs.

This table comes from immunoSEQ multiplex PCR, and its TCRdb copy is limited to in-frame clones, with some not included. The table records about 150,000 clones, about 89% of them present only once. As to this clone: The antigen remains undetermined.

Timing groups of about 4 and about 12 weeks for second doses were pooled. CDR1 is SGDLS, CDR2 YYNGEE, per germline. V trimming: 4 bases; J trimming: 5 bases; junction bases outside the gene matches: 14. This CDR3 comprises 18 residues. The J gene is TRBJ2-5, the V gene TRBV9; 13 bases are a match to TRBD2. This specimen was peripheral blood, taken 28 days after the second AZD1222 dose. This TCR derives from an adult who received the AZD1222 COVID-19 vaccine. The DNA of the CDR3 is TGTGCCAGCAGCCTCCACCCCGGACTAGCGGGAGAGGGTGAGACCCAGTACTTC. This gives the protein CASSLHPGLAGEGETQYF.